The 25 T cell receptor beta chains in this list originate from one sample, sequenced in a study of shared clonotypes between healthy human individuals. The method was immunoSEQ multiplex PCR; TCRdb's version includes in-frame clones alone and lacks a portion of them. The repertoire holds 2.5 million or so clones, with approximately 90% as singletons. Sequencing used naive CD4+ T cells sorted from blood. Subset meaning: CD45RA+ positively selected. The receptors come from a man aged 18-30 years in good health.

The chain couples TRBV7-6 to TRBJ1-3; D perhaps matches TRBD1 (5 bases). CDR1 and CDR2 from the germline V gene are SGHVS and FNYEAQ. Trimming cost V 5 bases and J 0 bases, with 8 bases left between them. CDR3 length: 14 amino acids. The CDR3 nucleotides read TGTGCCAGCAGCGGTAGGGGCTCTGGAAACACCATATATTTT. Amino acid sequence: CASSGRGSGNTIYF.

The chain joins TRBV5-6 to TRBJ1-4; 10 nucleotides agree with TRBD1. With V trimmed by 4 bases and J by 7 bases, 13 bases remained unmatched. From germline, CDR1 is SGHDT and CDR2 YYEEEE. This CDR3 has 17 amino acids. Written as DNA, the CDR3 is TGTGCCAGCAGCCTGGCGGGACAGGGGCTCTTTTCTGAAAAACTGTTTTTT. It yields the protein CASSLAGQGLFSEKLFF.

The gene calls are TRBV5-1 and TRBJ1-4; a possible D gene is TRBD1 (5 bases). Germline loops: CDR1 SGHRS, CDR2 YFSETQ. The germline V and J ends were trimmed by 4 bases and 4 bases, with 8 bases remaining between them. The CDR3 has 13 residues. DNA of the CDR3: TGCGCCAGCAGCGGGGGACTTAATGAAAAACTGTTTTTT. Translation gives CASSGGLNEKLFF.

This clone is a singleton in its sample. CDR3 coding DNA: TGTGCCAGCAGTCGGACAGTTAGCTCCTACAATGAGCAGTTCTTC. It yields the protein CASSRTVSSYNEQFF. The rearrangement joins TRBV25-1 to TRBJ2-1; possibly TRBD1 for D (6 bases). V lost 5 bases to trimming and J lost 0 bases, with 11 bases between them. The CDR3 is made up of 15 amino acids. The germline V gene has CDR1 MGHDK and CDR2 SYGVNS. Supplemented by reference TRBV25-1 and TRBJ2-1, the full variable domain reads EADIYQTPRYLVIGTGKKITLECSQTMGHDKMYWYQQDPGMELHLIHYSYGVNSTEKGDLSSESTVSRIRTEHFPLTLESARPSHTSQYLCASSRTVSSYNEQFFGPGTRLTVL.

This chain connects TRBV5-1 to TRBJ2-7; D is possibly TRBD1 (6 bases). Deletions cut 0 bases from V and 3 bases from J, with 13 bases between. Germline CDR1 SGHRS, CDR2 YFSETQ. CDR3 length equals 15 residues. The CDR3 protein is CASSLGPDSRYEQYF. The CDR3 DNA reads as TGCGCCAGCAGCTTGGGCCCGGACAGTCGCTACGAGCAGTACTTC.

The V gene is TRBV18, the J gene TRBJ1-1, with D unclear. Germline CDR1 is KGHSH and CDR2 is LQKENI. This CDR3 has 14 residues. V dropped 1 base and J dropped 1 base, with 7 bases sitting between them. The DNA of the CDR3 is TGTGCCAGCTCACCACTCCGGGCGAACACTGAAGCTTTCTTT. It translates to CASSPLRANTEAFF.

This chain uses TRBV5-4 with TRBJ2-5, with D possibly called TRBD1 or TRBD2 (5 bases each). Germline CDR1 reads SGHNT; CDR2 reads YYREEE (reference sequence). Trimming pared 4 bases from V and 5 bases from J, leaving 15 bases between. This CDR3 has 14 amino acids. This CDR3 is CASSLTGAGETQYF. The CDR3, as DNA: TGTGCCAGCAGCCTTACCGGGGCAGGGGAGACCCAGTACTTC.

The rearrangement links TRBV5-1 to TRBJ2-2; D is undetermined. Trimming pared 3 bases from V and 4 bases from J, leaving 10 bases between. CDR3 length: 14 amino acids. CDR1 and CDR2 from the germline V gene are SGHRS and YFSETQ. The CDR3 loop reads CASSYGHSTGELFF. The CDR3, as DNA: TGCGCCAGCAGCTACGGGCACTCCACCGGGGAGCTGTTTTTT.

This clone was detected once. The CDR3 spells CASSLSDWNSYEQYF. The CDR3 nucleotides are TGTGCCAGCAGCTTGTCCGACTGGAACTCCTACGAGCAGTACTTC. J is TRBJ2-7 and V is TRBV7-2; D unclear. CDR1 SGHTA and CDR2 FQGNSA come from the germline V gene. V gave up 3 bases and J gave up 0 bases, with 12 bases separating them. The CDR3 has 15 amino acids. Full variable domain (missing parts from reference TRBV7-2 and TRBJ2-7): GAGVSQSPSNKVTEKGKDVELRCDPISGHTALYWYRQSLGQGLEFLIYFQGNSAPDKSGLPSDRFSAERTGGSVSTLTIQRTQQEDSAVYLCASSLSDWNSYEQYFGPGTRLTVT.

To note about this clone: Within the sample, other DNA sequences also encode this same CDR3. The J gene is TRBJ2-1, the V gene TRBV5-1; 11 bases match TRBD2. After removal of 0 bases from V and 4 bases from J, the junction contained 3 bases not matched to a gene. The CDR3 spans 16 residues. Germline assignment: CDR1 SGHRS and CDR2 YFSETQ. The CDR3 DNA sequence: TGCGCCAGCAGCTTGGGTCTAGCGGGGGGTTACAATGAGCAGTTCTTC. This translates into CASSLGLAGGYNEQFF.

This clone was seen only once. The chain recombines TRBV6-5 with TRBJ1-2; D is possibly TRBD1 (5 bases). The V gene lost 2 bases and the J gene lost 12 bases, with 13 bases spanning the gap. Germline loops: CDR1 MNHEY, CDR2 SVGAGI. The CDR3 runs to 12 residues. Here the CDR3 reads CASSYPGQGHTF. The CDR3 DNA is TGTGCCAGCAGTTACCCCGGCCAGGGCCACACCTTC.

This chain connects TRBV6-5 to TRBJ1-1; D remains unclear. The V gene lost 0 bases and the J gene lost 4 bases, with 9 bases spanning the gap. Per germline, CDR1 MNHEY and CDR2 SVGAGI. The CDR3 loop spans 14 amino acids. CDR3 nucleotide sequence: TGTGCCAGCAGTTACTCTAATCGGGGCACTGAAGCTTTCTTT. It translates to CASSYSNRGTEAFF.

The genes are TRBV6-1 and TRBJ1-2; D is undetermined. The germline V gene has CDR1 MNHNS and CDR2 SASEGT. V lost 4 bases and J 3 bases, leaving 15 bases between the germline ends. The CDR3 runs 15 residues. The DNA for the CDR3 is TGTGCCAGCAGTGCCGTGGGCAGTTCCTACTATGGCTACACCTTC. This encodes CASSAVGSSYYGYTF.

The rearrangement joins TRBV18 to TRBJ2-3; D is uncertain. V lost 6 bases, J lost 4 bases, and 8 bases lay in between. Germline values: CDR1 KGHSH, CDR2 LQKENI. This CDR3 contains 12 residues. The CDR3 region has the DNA TGTGCCAGCTCCGGCAGCCCAGATACGCAGTATTTT. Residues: CASSGSPDTQYF.

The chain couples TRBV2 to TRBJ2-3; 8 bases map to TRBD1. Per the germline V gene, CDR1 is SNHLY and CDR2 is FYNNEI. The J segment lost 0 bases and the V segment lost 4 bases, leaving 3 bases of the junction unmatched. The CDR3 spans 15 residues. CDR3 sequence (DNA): TGTGCCAGCAGTGTCCGGACAGGGAGCACAGATACGCAGTATTTT. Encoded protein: CASSVRTGSTDTQYF.

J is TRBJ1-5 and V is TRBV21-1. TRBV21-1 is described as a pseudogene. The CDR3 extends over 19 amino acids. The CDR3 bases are TGTGCCAGCAGCAAAATGGCGCCAGGGAAAGAGGGTAGCAATCAGCCCCAGCATTTT. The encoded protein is CASSKMAPGKEGSNQPQHF.

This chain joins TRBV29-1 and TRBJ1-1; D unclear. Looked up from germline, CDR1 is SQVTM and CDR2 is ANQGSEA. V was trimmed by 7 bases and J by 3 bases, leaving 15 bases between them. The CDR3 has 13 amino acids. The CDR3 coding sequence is TGCAGCGCGGGTGTTAACACCGACACTGAAGCTTTCTTT. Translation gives CSAGVNTDTEAFF. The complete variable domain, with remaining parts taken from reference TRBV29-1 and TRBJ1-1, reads SAVISQKPSRDICQRGTSLTIQCQVDSQVTMMFWYRQQPGQSLTLIATANQGSEATYESGFVIDKFPISRPNLTFSTLTVSNMSPEDSSIYLCSAGVNTDTEAFFGQGTRLTVV.

The CDR3 bases are TGTGCCAGCAGCCCCCAGGGTGGCTCCCTTCAGATAAATGCAGATACGCAGTATTTT. It specifies CASSPQGGSLQINADTQYF. The chain joins TRBV7-3 to TRBJ2-3; possible D gene TRBD1, 5 bases. The CDR3 sequence is 19 residues long. Germline V gene sequence: CDR1 SGHTA, CDR2 FQGTGA. The V gene lost 5 bases and the J gene lost 4 bases, with 28 bases spanning the gap.

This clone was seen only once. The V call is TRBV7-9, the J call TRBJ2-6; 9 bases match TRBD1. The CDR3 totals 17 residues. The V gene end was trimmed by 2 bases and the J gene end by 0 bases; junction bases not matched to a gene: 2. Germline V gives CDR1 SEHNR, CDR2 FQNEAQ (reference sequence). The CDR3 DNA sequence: TGTGCCAGCAGCTTACCGGGACAGGGCTCTGGGGCCAACGTCCTGACTTTC. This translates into CASSLPGQGSGANVLTF.

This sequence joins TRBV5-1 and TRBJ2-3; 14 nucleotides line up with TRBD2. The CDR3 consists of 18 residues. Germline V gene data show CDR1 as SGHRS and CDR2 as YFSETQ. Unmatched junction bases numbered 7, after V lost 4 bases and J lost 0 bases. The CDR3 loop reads CASSPGTSGSASTDTQYF. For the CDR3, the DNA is TGCGCCAGCAGCCCAGGGACTAGCGGGAGTGCTAGCACAGATACGCAGTATTTT.

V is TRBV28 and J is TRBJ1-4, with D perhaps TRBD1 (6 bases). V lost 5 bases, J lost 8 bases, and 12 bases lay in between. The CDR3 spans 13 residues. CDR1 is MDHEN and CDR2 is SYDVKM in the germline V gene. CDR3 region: CASSRGGEEKLFF. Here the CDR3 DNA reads TGTGCCAGCAGTCGAGGGGGTGAAGAAAAACTGTTTTTT.

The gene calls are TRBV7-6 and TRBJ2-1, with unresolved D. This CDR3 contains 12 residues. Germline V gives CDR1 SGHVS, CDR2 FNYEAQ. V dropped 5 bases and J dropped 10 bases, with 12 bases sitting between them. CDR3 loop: CASSAYFGEQFF. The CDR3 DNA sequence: TGTGCCAGCAGCGCCTATTTCGGAGAGCAGTTCTTC. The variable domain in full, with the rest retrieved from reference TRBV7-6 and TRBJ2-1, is GAGVSQSPRYKVTKRGQDVALRCDPISGHVSLYWYRQALGQGPEFLTYFNYEAQQDKSGLPNDRFSAERPEGSISTLTIQRTEQRDSAMYRCASSAYFGEQFFGPGTRLTVL.

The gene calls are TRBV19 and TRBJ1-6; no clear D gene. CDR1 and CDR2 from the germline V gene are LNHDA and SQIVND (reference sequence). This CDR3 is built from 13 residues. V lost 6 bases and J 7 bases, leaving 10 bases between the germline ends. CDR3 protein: CASSGERNSPLHF. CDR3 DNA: TGTGCCAGTAGCGGGGAAAGAAATTCACCCCTCCACTTT. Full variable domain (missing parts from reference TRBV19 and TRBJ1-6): DGGITQSPKYLFRKEGQNVTLSCEQNLNHDAMYWYRQDPGQGLRLIYYSQIVNDFQKGDIAEGYSVSREKKESFPLTVTSAQKNPTAFYLCASSGERNSPLHFGNGTRLTVT.

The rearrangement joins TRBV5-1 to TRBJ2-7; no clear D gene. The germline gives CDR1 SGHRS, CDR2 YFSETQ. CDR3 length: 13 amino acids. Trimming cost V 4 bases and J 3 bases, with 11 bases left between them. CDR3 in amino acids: CASSPDLFYEQYF. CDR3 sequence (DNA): TGCGCCAGCAGCCCCGACCTTTTCTACGAGCAGTACTTC.

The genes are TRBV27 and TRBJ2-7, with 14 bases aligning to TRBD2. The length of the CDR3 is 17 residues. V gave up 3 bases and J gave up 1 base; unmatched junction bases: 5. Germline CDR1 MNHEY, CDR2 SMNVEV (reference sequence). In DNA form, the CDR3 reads TGTGCCAGCAGTTTCTCCTGGACTAGCGGGAGGTCCTACGAGCAGTACTTC. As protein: CASSFSWTSGRSYEQYF.